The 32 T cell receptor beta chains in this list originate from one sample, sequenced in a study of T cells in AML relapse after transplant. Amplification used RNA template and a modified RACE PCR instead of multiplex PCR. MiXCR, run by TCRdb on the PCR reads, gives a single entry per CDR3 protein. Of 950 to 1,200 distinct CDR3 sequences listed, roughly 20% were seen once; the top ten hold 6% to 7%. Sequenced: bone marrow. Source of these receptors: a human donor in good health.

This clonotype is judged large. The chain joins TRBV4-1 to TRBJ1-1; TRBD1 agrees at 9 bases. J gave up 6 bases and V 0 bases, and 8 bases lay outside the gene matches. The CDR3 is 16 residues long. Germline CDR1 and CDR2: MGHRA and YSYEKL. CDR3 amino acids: CASSQDWTGANPEAFF. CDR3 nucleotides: TGCGCCAGCAGCCAAGATTGGACAGGGGCAAACCCTGAAGCTTTCTTT.

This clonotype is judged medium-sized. The CDR3 is CACVWVNNSPLHF. CDR3 nucleotide sequence: TGTGCCTGCGTTTGGGTAAACAATTCACCCCTCCACTTT. The genes are TRBV30 and TRBJ1-6; no clear D. The germline gives CDR1 GTSNPN, CDR2 SVGIG (reference sequence). V lost 6 bases and J 7 bases, leaving 13 bases between the germline ends. The CDR3 spans 13 residues. Full variable domain (rest looked up from reference TRBV30 and TRBJ1-6): SQTIHQWPATLVQPVGSPLSLECTVEGTSNPNLYWYRQAAGRGLQLLFYSVGIGQISSEVPQNLSASRPQDRQFILSSKKLLLSDSGFYLCACVWVNNSPLHFGNGTRLTVT.

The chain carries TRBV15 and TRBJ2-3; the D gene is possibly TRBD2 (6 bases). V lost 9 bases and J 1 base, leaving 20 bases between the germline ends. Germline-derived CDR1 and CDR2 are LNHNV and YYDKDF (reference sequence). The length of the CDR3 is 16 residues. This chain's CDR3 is CATSGDSGARTDTQYF. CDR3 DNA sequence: TGTGCCACTAGCGGAGATTCCGGGGCCCGCACAGATACGCAGTATTTT.

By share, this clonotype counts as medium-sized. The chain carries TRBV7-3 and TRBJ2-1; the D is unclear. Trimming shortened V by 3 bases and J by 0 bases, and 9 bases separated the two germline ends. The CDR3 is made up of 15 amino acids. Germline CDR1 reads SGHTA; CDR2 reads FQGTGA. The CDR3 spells CASSLGFSSYNEQFF. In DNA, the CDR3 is TGTGCCAGCAGCTTGGGCTTCAGCTCCTACAATGAGCAGTTCTTC.

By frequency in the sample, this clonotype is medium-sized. This CDR3 reads CASSLTNYGYTF. The CDR3, as DNA: TGTGCCAGCAGTTTGACTAACTATGGCTACACCTTC. V and J are TRBV12-3 or TRBV12-4 and TRBJ1-2; no definite D call. The CDR3 runs to 12 residues. Trimming took off 3 bases at V and 0 bases at J, with 2 bases between the two ends.

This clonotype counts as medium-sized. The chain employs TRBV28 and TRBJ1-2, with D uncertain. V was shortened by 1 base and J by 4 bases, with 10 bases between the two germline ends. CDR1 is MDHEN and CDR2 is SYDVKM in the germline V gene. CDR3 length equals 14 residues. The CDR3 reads CASSLSDRRYGYTF. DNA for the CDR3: TGTGCCAGCAGTTTATCCGATCGGCGCTATGGCTACACCTTC.

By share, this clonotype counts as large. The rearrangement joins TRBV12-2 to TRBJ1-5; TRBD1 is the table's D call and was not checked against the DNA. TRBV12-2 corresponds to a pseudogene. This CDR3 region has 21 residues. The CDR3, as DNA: TGTGCAAGTCGCCGCAGGAGCCGGACAGGGGAGTTTCCTAGTAGCAATCAGCCCCAGCATTTT. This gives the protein CASRRRSRTGEFPSSNQPQHF.

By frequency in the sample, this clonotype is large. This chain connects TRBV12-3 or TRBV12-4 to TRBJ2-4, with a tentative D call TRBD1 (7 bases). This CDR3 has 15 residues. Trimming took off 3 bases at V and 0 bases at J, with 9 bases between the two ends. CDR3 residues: CASSFRGVAKNIQYF. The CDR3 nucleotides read TGTGCCAGCAGTTTCAGGGGGGTAGCCAAAAACATTCAGTACTTC.

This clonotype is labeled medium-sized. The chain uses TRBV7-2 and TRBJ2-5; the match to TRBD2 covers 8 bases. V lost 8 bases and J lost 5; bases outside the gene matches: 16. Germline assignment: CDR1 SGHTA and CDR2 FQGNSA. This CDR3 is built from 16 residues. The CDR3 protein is CASAVWRGEGGETQYF. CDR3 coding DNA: TGTGCCAGCGCCGTCTGGCGGGGGGAGGGCGGGGAGACCCAGTACTTC.

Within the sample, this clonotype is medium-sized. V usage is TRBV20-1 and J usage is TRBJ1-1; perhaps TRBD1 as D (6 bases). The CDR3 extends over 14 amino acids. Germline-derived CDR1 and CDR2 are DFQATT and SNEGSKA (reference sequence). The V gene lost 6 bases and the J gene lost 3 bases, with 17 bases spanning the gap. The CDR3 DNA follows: TGCAGTGCCGAGGGGGGCAGGGGAGACACTGAAGCTTTCTTT. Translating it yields CSAEGGRGDTEAFF.

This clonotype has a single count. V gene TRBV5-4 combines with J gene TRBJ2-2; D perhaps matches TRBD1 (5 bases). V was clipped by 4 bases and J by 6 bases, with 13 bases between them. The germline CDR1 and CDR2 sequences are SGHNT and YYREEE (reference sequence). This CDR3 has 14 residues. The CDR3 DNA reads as TGTGCCAGCAGCGGCAGGGTGGGATCCGGGGAGCTGTTTTTT. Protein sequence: CASSGRVGSGELFF.

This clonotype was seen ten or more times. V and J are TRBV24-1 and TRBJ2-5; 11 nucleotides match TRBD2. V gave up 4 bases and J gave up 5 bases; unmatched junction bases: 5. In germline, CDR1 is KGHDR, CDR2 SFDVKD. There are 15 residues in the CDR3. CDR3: CATSELAGDVETQYF. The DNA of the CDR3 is TGTGCCACCAGTGAACTAGCGGGAGACGTCGAGACCCAGTACTTC.

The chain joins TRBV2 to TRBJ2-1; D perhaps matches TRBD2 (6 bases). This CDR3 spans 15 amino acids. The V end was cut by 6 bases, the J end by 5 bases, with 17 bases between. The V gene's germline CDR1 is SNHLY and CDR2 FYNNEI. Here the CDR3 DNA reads TGTGCCAGCAGAGGCGGGACTGGGGTCAACAATGAGCAGTTCTTC. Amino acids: CASRGGTGVNNEQFF.

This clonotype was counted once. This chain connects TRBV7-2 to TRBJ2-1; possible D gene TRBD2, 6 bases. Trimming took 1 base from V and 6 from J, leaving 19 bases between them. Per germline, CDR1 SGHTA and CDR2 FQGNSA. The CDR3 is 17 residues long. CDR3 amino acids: CASSLVAGTGKRNEQFF. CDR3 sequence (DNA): TGTGCCAGCAGCTTAGTAGCCGGGACTGGGAAGCGCAATGAGCAGTTCTTC.

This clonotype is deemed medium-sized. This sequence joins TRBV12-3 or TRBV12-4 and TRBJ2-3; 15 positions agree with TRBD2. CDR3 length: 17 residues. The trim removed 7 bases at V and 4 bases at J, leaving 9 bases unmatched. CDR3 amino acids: CASTPGLAGGGADTQYF. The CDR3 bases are TGTGCCAGCACGCCCGGACTAGCGGGAGGGGGCGCAGATACGCAGTATTTT.

CDR3 residues: CSARDGARTEEYF. CDR3 sequence (DNA): TGCAGTGCTAGAGATGGAGCTAGAACGGAAGAGTACTTC. V usage is TRBV20-1 and J usage is TRBJ2-4; D not certain. Trimming left V 0 bases short and J 14 bases short, with 17 bases between. This CDR3 spans 13 amino acids. The germline CDR1 and CDR2 sequences are DFQATT and SNEGSKA (reference sequence).

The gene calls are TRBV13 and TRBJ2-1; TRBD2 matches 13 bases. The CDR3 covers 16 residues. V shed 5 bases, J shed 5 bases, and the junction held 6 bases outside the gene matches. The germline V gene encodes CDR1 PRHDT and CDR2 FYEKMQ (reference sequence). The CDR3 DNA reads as TGTGCCAGCAGCCCCAGGACTAGCGGGAGCAACAATGAGCAGTTCTTC. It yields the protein CASSPRTSGSNNEQFF.

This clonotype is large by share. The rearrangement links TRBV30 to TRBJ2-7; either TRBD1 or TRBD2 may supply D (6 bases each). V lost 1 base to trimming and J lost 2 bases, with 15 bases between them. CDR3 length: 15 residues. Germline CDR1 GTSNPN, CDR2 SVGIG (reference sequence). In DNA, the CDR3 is TGTGCCTGGAGTGGGGGGGCCGGGGGCCCCTACGAGCAGTACGTC. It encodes CAWSGGAGGPYEQYV.

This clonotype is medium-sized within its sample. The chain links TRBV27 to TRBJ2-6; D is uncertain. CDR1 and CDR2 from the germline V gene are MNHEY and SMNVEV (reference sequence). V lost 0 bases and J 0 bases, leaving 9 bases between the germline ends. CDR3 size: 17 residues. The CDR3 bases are TGTGCCAGCAGTTTATCGGCACTCAGCTCTGGGGCCAACGTCCTGACTTTC. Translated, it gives CASSLSALSSGANVLTF.

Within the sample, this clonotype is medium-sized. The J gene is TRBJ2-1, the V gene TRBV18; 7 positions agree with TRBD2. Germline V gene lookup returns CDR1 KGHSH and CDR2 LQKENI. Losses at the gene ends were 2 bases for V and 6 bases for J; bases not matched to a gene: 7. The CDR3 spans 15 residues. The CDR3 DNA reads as TGTGCCAGCTCACCAACGATAGCGGGCAGCAATGAGCAGTTCTTC. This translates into CASSPTIAGSNEQFF.

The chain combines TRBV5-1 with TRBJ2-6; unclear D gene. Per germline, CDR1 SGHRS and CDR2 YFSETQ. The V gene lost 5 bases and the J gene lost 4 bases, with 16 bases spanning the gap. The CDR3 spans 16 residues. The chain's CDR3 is CASSPSPGAGANVLTF. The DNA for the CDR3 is TGCGCCAGCAGTCCTTCGCCCGGAGCGGGGGCCAACGTCCTGACTTTC.

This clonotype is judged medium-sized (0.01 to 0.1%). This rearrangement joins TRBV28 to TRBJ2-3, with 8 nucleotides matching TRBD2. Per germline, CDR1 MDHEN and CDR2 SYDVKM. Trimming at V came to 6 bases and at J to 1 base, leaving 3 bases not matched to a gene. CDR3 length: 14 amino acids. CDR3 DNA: TGTGCCAGCAGCATACTAGCGGGCACAGATACGCAGTATTTT. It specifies CASSILAGTDTQYF.

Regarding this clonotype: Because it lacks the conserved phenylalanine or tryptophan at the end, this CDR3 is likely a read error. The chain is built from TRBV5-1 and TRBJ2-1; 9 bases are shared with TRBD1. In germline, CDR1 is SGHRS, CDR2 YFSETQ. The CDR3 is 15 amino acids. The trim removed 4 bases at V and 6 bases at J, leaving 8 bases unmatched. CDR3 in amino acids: CASSPDRGSPNEQFY. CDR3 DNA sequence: TGCGCCAGCAGCCCGGACAGGGGATCCCCCAATGAGCAGTTCTAC.

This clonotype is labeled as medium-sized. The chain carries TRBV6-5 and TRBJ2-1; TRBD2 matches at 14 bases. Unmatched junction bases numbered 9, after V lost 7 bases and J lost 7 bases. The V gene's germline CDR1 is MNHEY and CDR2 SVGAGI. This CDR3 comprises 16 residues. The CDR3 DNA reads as TGTGCCAGCATGGGACTAGCGGGAGTCGGGGGGAATGAGCAGTTCTTC. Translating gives CASMGLAGVGGNEQFF.

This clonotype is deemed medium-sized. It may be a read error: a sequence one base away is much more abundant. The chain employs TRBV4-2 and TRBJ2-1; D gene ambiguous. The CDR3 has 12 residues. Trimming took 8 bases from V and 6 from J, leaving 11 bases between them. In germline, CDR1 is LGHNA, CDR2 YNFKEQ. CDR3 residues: CASGPPGNEQFF. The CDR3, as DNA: TGTGCCAGCGGCCCACCCGGCAATGAGCAGTTCTTC.

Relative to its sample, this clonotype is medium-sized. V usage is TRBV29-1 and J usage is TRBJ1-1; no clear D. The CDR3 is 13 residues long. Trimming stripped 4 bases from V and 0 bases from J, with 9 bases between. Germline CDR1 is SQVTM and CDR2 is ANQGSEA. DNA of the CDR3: TGCAGCGTTGCCGGCAAACTGAACACTGAAGCTTTCTTT. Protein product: CSVAGKLNTEAFF. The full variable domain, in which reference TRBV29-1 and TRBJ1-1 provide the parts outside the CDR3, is SAVISQKPSRDICQRGTSLTIQCQVDSQVTMMFWYRQQPGQSLTLIATANQGSEATYESGFVIDKFPISRPNLTFSTLTVSNMSPEDSSIYLCSVAGKLNTEAFFGQGTRLTVV.

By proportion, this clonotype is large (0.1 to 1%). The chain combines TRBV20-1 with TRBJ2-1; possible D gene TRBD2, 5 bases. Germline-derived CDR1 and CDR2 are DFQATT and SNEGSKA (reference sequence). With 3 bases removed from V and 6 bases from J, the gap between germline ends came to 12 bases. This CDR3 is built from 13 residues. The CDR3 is CSARGQRPNEQFF. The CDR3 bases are TGCAGTGCTAGGGGCCAGCGGCCCAATGAGCAGTTCTTC.

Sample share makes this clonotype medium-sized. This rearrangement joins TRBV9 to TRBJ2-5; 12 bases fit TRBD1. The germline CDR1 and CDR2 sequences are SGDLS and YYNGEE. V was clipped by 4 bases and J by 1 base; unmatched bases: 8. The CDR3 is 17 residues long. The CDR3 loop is CASSPLGQGAGQETQYF. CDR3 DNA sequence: TGTGCCAGCAGCCCCCTGGGACAGGGGGCGGGCCAAGAGACCCAGTACTTC.

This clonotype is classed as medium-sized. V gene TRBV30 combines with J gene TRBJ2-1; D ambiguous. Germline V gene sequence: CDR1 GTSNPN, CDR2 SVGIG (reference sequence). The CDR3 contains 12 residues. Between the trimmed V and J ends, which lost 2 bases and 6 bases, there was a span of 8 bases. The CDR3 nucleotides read TGTGCCTGGAGTCCGACTCGCAATGAGCAGTTCTTC. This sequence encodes CAWSPTRNEQFF.

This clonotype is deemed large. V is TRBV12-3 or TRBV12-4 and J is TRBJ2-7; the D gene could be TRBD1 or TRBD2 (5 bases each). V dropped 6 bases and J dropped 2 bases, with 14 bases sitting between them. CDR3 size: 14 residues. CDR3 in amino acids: CASRWDRPPYEQYF. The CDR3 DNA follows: TGTGCCAGCAGATGGGACCGCCCTCCCTACGAGCAGTACTTC.

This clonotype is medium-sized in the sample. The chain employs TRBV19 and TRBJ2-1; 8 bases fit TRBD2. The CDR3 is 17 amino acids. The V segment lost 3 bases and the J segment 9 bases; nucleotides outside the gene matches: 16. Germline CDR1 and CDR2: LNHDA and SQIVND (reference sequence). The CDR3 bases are TGTGCCAGTAGTATCCCACCCGGGGGGGGACTAGGGGTTGAGCAGTTCTTC. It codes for CASSIPPGGGLGVEQFF.

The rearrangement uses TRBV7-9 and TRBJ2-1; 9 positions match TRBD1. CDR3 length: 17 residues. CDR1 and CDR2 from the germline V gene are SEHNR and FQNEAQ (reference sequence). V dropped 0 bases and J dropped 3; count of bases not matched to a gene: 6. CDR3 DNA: TGTGCCAGCAGCTTAGCGACCGGGACAGGGCGCTACAATGAGCAGTTCTTC. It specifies CASSLATGTGRYNEQFF.